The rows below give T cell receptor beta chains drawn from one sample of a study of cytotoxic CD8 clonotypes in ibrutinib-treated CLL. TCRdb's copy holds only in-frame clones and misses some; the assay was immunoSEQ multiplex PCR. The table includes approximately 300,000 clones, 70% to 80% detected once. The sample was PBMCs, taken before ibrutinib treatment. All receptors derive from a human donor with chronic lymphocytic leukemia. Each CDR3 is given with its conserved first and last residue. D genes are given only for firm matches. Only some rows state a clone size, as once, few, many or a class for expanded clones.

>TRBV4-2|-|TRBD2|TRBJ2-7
TGTGCCAGCAGCCAAGATCCAGGACTAGCAGCCCACGAGCAGTACTTC
CASSQDPGLAAHEQYF
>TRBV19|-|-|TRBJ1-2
TGTGCCAGTAGTCAGGACTTGGGCTACACCTTC
CASSQDLGYTF
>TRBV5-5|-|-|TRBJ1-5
TGTGCCAGCAGCTTGAGAGGGGGGGCGAATCAGCCCCAGCATTTT
CASSLRGGANQPQHF
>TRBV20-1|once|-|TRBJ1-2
TGCAGTACGACAGAGAACTATGGCTACACCTTC
CSTTENYGYTF
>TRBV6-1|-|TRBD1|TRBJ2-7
TGTGCCAGCAGTGAGAGGACAGGGGGCTACGAGCAGTACTTC
CASSERTGGYEQYF
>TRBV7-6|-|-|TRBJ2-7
TGTGCCAGCAGCCCGAAGGGGTACGAGCAGTACTTC
CASSPKGYEQYF
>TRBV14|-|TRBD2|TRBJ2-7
TGTGCCAGCAGCCAAGGTCCGCTAGCGGGAGGCGAGCAGTACTTC
CASSQGPLAGGEQYF
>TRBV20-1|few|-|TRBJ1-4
TGCAGTGCATCTCCGAGATGGGGGTTTTTT
CSASPRWGFF
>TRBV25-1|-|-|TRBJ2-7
TGTGCCAGCAGTGCGGGTTTCCTTTACGAGCAGTACTTC
CASSAGFLYEQYF
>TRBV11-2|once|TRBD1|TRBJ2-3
TGTGCCAGCAGCTTGAGTTCCGGACAGGGGACAGATACGCAGTATTTT
CASSLSSGQGTDTQYF
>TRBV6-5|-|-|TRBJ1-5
TGTGCCAGCAGTTACAACAGGGATCAGCCCCAGCATTTT
CASSYNRDQPQHF
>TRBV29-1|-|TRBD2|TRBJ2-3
TGCAGCGTAGCCGGGACTAGCGGGAGGGCCGGAGATACGCAGTATTTT
CSVAGTSGRAGDTQYF
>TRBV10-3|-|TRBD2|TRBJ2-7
TGTGCCATCAGTGGTAAGCGGGAGACCTCCTACGAGCAGTACTTC
CAISGKRETSYEQYF
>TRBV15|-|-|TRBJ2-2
TGTGCCACCAGCAGGTTCCGGGGAAACACCGGGGAGCTGTTTTTT
CATSRFRGNTGELFF
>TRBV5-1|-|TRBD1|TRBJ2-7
TGCGCCAGCAGCTTGGTTGATCGGACAGGGAACTACGAGCAGTACTTC
CASSLVDRTGNYEQYF
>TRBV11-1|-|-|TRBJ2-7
TGTGCCAGCAGCTTAAACCGCTACTACGAGCAGTACTTC
CASSLNRYYEQYF
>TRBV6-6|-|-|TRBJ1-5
TGTGCCAGCAGACCCGGGCAGTTCAATCAGCCCCAGCATTTT
CASRPGQFNQPQHF
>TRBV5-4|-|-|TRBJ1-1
TGTGCCAGCAGCTTGGCTCCAGAGAACACTGAAGCTTTCTTT
CASSLAPENTEAFF
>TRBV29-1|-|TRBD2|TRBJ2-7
TGCAGCGTTGAAACCGGGACTAGCGCAACCTACGAGCAGTACTTC
CSVETGTSATYEQYF
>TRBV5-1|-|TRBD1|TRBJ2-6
TGCGCCAGCAGCTTCACAGGGGCTGGGGCCAACGTCCTGACTTTC
CASSFTGAGANVLTF